The entry below describes one TCR beta chain. What it binds is not known. In the source study's methods: Filtering differed for immunoSEQ, which gave only junction sequences without quality scores. Profiled with immunoSEQ multiplex PCR; TCRdb holds only in-frame clones, not every one. The V and J calls and the clone size are those of that table, but D and trimming were determined from the DNA. The sample records about 2.1 million clones, just under 95% being singletons. This specimen belongs to a study of shared clonotypes between healthy human individuals. Study-wide findings and caveats: With four donors compared, around 4.7% of naive CD4 clonotypes were shared. The study generally estimated greater richness for naive than memory subsets.

Per germline, CDR1 MNHEY and CDR2 SMNVEV (reference sequence). The CDR3 has 15 residues. Trimming stripped 5 bases from V and 5 bases from J, with 19 bases between. CD8 cells regarded as naive lacked CD45RO, were positively chosen for CCR7, and omitted terminally differentiated effector memory CD45RA+ cells. The TCR was taken from a man aged 18-30 years in good health. Some clones in this sample may be carry-over from other donors' samples. This chain uses TRBV27 with TRBJ2-7; perhaps D is TRBD1 or TRBD2 (5 bases each). Sequences were obtained from naive CD8+ T cells from PBMCs. Here the CDR3 reads CASSPYMGPRNEQYF. The CDR3 nucleotides are TGTGCCAGCAGTCCGTACATGGGACCGAGGAACGAGCAGTACTTC.